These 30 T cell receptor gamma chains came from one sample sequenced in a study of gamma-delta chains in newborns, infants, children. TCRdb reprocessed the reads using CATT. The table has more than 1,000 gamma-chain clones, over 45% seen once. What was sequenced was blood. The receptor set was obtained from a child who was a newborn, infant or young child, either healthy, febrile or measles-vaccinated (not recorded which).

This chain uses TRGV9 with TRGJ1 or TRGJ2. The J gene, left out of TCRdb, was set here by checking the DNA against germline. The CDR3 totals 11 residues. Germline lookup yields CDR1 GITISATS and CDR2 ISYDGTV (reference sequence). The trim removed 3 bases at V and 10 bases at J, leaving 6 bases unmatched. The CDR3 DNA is TGTGCCTTGTGGGAGCTTAGGAAGAAACTCTTT. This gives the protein CALWELRKKLF.

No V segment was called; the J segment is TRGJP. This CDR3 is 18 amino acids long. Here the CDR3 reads CALWEVQGIELGKEIKVF. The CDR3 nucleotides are TGTGCCTTGTGGGAGGTGCAGGGTATAGAGTTGGGCAAAGAAATCAAGGTATTT.

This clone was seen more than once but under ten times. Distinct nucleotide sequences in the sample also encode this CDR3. The CDR3 sequence: CALWVQELGKKIKVF. For the CDR3, the DNA is TGTGCCTTGTGGGTACAAGAGTTGGGCAAAAAAATCAAGGTATTT. The gene calls are TRGV9 and TRGJP. The J gene, absent from TCRdb, was called here by matching the DNA to germline. Losses at the gene ends were 5 bases for V and 4 bases for J; bases not matched to a gene: 2. CDR1 is GITISATS and CDR2 is ISYDGTV in the germline V gene (reference sequence). The CDR3 is 15 amino acids.

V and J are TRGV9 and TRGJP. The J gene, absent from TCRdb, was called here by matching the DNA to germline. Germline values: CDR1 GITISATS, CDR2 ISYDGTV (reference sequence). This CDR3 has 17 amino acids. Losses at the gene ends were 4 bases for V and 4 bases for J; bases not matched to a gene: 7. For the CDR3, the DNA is TGTGCCTTGTGGGATGCGTCCCAAGAGTTGGGCAAAAAAATCAAGGTATTT. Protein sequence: CALWDASQELGKKIKVF.

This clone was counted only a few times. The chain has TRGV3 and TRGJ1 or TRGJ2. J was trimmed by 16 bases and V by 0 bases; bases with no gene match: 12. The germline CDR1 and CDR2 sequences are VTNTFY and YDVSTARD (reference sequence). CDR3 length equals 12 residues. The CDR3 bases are TGTGCCACCTGGGACAGGCCGATTTATAAGCTCTTT. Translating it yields CATWDRPIYKLF.

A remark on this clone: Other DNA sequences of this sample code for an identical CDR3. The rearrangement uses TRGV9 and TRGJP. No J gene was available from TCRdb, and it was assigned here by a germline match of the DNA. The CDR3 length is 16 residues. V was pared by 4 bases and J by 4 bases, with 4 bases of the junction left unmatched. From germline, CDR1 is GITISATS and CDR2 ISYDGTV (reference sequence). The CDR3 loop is CALWEVQELGKKIKVF. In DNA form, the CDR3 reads TGTGCCTTGTGGGAAGTTCAAGAGTTGGGCAAAAAAATCAAGGTATTT.

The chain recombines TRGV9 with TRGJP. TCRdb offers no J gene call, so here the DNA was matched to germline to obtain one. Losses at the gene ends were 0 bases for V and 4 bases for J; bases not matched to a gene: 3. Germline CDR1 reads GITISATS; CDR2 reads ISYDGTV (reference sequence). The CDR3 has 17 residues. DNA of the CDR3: TGTGCCTTGTGGGAGGTGAAACAAGAGTTGGGCAAAAAAATCAAGGTATTT. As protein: CALWEVKQELGKKIKVF.

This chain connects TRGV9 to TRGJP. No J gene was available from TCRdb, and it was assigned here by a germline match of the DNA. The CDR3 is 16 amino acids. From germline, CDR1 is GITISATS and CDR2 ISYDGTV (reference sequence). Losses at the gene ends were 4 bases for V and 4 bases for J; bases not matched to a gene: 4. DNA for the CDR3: TGTGCCTTGTGGGATTTTCAAGAGTTGGGCAAAAAAATCAAGGTATTT. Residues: CALWDFQELGKKIKVF.

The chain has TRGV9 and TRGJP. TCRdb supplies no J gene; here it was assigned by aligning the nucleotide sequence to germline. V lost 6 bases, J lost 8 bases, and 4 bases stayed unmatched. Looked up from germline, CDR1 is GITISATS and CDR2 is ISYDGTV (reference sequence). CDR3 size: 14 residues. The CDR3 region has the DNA TGTGCCTTGTGGCTCCAGTTGGGCAAAAAAATCAAGGTATTT. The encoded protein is CALWLQLGKKIKVF.

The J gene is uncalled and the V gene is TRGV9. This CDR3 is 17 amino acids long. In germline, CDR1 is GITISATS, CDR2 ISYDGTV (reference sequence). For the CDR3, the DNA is TGTGCCTTGTGGGAGGTGCGAAAAGAGTTGGGCAAAGAAATAAAGGTATTT. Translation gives CALWEVRKELGKEIKVF.

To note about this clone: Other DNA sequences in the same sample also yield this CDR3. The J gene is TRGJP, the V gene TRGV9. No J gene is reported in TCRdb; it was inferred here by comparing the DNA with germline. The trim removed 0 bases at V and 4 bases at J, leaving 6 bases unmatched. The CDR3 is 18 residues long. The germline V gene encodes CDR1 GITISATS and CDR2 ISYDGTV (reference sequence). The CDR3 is CALWEVHLQELGKKIKVF. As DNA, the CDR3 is TGTGCCTTGTGGGAGGTGCATTTACAAGAGTTGGGCAAAAAAATCAAGGTATTT.

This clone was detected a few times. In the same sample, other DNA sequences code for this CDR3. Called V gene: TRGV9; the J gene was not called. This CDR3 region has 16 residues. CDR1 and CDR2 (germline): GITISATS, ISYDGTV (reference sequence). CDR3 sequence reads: CALWEVGELGKKIKVF. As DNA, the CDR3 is TGTGCCTTGTGGGAGGTGGGAGAGTTGGGCAAAAAAATAAAGGTATTT.

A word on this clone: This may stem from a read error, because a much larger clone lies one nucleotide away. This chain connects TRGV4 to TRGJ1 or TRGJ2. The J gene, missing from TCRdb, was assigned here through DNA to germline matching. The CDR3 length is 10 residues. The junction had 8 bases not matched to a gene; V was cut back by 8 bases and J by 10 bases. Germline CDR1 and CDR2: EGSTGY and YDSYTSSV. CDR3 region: CATSQGKKLF. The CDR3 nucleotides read TGTGCCACCTCCCAGGGGAAGAAACTCTTT.

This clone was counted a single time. The DNA of the CDR3 is TGTGCCTTGTGGGAGGTGCATACTAAGAAACTCTTT. Its protein is CALWEVHTKKLF. V and J are TRGV9 and TRGJ1 or TRGJ2. The J gene, missing from TCRdb, was assigned here through DNA to germline matching. Trimming took 0 bases from V and 9 from J; bases not matched to a gene: 5. The length of the CDR3 is 12 residues. Per the germline V gene, CDR1 is GITISATS and CDR2 is ISYDGTV (reference sequence).

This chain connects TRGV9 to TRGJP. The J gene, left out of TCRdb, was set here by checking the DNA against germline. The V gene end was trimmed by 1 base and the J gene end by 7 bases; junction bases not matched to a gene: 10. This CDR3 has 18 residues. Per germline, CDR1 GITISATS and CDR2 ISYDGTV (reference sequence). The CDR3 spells CALWEVNRQELGKKIKVF. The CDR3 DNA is TGTGCCTTGTGGGAGGTAAACAGACAGGAGTTGGGCAAAAAAATCAAGGTATTT.

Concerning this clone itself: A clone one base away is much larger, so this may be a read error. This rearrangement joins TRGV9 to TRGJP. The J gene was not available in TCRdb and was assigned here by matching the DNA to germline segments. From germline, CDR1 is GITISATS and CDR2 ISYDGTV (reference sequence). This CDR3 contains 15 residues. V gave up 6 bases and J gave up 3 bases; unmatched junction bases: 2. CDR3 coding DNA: TGTGCCTTGTGGATGCAAGAGTTGGGCAAAAAAATCAAGGTATTT. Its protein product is CALWMQELGKKIKVF.

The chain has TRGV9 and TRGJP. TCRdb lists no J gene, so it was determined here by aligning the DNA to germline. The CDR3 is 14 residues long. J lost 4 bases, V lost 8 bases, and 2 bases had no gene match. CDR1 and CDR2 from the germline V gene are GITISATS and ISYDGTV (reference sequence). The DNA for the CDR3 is TGTGCCTTGTCACAAGAGTTGGGCAAAAAAATCAAGGTATTT. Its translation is CALSQELGKKIKVF.

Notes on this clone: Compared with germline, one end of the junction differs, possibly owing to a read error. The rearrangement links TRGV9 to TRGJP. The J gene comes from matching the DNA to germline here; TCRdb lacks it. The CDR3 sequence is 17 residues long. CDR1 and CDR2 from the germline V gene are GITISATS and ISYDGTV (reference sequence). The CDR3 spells CALRDASQELGKKIKVF. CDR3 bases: TGTGCCTTGCGGGATGCGTCCCAAGAGTTGGGCAAAAAAATCAAGGTATTT.

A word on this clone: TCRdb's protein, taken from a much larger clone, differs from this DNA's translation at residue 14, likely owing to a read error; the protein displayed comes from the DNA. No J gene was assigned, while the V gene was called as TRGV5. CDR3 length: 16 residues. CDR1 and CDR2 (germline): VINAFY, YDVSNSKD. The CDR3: CATWDRRGRAGWFEIF. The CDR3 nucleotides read TGTGCCACCTGGGACAGGCGGGGACGGGCTGGTTGGTTCGAGATATTT.

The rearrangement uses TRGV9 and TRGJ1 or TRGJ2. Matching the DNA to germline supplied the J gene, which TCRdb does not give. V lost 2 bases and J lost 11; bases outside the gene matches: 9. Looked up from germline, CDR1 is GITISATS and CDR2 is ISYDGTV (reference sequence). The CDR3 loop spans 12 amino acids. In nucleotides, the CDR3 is TGTGCCTTGTGGGAGGCATCCGCCGAGAAACTCTTT. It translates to CALWEASAEKLF.

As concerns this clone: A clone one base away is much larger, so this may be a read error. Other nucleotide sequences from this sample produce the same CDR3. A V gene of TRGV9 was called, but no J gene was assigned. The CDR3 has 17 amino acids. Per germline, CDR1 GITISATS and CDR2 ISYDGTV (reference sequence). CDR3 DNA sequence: TGTGCCTTGTGGGAGGTGGCGGGAGGATTGGGCAAAAAAATCAAGGTATTC. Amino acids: CALWEVAGGLGKKIKVF.

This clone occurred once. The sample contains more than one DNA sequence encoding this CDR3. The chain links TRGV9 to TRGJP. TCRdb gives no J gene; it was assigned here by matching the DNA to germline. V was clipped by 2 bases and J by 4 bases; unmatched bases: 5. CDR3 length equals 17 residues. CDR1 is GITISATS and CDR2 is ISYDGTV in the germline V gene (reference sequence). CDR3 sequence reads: CALWEALQELGKKIKVF. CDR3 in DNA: TGTGCCTTGTGGGAGGCACTTCAAGAGTTGGGCAAAAAAATCAAGGTATTT.

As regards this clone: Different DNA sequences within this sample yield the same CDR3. The CDR3 sequence is CALWEAPQELGKKIKVF. The CDR3 DNA reads as TGTGCCTTGTGGGAGGCCCCTCAAGAGTTGGGCAAAAAAATCAAGGTATTT. The chain is built from TRGV9 and TRGJP. Assignment of the J gene here rests on matching the DNA to germline, because TCRdb gives none. Germline CDR1 is GITISATS and CDR2 is ISYDGTV (reference sequence). V was pared by 2 bases and J by 4 bases, with 5 bases of the junction left unmatched. The CDR3 spans 17 residues.

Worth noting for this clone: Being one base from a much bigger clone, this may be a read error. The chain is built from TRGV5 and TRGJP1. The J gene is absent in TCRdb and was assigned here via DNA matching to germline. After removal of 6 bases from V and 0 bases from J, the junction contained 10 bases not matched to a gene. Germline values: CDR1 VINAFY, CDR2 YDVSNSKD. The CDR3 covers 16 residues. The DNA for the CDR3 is TGTGCCACCTGGAGTTTTGGCCATACCACTGGTTGGTTCAAGATATTT. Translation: CATWSFGHTTGWFKIF.

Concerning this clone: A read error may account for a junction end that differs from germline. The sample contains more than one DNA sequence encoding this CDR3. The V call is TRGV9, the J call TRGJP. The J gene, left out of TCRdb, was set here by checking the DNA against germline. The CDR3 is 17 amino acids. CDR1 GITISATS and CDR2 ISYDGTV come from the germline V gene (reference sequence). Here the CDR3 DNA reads TGTGCCTTGTGGGAGGCGAGGGGAGAGCTGGGCAAAAAAATCAAGGTATTT. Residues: CALWEARGELGKKIKVF.

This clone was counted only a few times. This chain's CDR3 is CALWDGSNYYKKLF. The CDR3 bases are TGTGCCTTGTGGGACGGATCGAATTATTATAAGAAACTCTTT. The chain has TRGV9 and TRGJ1 or TRGJ2. Germline matching of the DNA provided the J gene here, since TCRdb leaves it blank. Unmatched junction bases numbered 6, after V lost 4 bases and J lost 0 bases. Germline assignment: CDR1 GITISATS and CDR2 ISYDGTV (reference sequence). The CDR3 has 14 amino acids.

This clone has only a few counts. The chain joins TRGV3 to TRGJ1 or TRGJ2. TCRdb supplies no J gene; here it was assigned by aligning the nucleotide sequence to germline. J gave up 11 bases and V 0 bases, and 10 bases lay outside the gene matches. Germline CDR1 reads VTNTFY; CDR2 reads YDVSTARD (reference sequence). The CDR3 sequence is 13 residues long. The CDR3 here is CATWDRPEREKLF. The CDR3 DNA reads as TGTGCCACCTGGGACAGGCCTGAACGGGAGAAACTCTTT.

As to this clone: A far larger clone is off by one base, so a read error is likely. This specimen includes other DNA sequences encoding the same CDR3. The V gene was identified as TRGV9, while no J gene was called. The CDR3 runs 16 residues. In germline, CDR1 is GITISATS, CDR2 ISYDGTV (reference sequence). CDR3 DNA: TGTGCCTTGTGGGAGGTGCAAGAGTTGGGCAAAAAAATCAAGGTGTTT. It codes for CALWEVQELGKKIKVF.

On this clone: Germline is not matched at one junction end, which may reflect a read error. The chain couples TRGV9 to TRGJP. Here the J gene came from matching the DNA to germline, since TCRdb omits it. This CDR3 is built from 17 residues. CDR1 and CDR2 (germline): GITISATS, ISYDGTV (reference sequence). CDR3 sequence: CALREVRQELGKKIKVF. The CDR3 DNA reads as TGTGCCTTGCGGGAGGTGCGTCAAGAGTTGGGCAAAAAAATCAAGGTATTT.

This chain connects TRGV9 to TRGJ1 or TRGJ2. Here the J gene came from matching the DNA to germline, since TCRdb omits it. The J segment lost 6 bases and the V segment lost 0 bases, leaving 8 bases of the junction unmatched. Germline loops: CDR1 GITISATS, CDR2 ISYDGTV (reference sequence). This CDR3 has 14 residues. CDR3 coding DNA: TGTGCCTTGTGGGAGGTGCATGGGAGTTATAAGAAACTCTTT. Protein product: CALWEVHGSYKKLF.